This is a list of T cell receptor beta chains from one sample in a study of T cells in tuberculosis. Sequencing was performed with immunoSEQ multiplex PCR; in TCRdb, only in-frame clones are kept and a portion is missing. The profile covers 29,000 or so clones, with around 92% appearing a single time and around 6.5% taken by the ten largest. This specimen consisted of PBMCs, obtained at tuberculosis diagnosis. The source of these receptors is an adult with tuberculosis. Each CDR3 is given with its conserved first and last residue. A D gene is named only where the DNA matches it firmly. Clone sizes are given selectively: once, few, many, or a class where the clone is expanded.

cdr3_aa: CAWTEGGESIQYF; cdr3_nt: TGTGCCTGGACGGAAGGGGGGGAAAGCATTCAGTACTTC; j_call: TRBJ2-4; v_call: TRBV30; d_call: .; clone_size: .
cdr3_aa: CASSTRTSGSKNIQYF; cdr3_nt: TGTGCCAGCAGCACCCGGACTAGCGGGTCCAAAAACATTCAGTACTTC; j_call: TRBJ2-4; v_call: TRBV5-4; d_call: TRBD2; clone_size: .
cdr3_aa: CASSDASLAGVLNEQFF; cdr3_nt: TGTGCCAGCAGTGATGCTTCCTTGGCGGGAGTACTCAATGAGCAGTTCTTC; j_call: TRBJ2-1; v_call: TRBV6-1; d_call: TRBD2; clone_size: .
cdr3_aa: CASSIPTVYNEQFF; cdr3_nt: TGTGCCAGCAGCATCCCCACAGTCTACAATGAGCAGTTCTTC; j_call: TRBJ2-1; v_call: TRBV5-6; d_call: .; clone_size: .
cdr3_aa: CASSPFRLAGTYEQYF; cdr3_nt: TGTGCCAGCAGCCCCTTCCGACTGGCGGGGACCTACGAGCAGTACTTC; j_call: TRBJ2-7; v_call: TRBV5-5; d_call: .; clone_size: .
cdr3_aa: CASSSSGGSYEQYF; cdr3_nt: TGTGCCAGCAGCTCTAGCGGGGGGTCCTACGAGCAGTACTTC; j_call: TRBJ2-7; v_call: TRBV7-2; d_call: TRBD2; clone_size: .
cdr3_aa: CASSHRTGLNTGELFF; cdr3_nt: TGTGCCTCCTCTCATCGGACAGGGCTAAACACCGGGGAGCTGTTTTTT; j_call: TRBJ2-2; v_call: TRBV30; d_call: TRBD1; clone_size: .
cdr3_aa: CASSYPTGGGYTF; cdr3_nt: TGTGCCAGCAGTTACCCGACAGGGGGGGGCTACACCTTC; j_call: TRBJ1-2; v_call: TRBV6-6; d_call: TRBD1; clone_size: .
cdr3_aa: CASSPRTVQETQYF; cdr3_nt: TGTGCCAGCAGCCCGAGGACAGTCCAAGAGACCCAGTACTTC; j_call: TRBJ2-5; v_call: TRBV13; d_call: .; clone_size: .
cdr3_aa: CATLDSQGGGGNQPQHF; cdr3_nt: TGCGCCACCTTGGACAGCCAGGGCGGGGGAGGCAATCAGCCCCAGCATTTT; j_call: TRBJ1-5; v_call: TRBV10-2; d_call: .; clone_size: .
cdr3_aa: CASSQDVSGAGEETQYF; cdr3_nt: TGCGCCAGCAGCCAAGATGTCTCCGGAGCGGGAGAAGAGACCCAGTACTTC; j_call: TRBJ2-5; v_call: TRBV4-1; d_call: TRBD2; clone_size: .
cdr3_aa: CASSLGTGTYEQYF; cdr3_nt: TGCGCCAGCAGCTTGGGGACAGGGACCTACGAGCAGTACTTC; j_call: TRBJ2-7; v_call: TRBV5-1; d_call: TRBD1; clone_size: .
cdr3_aa: CASSIRAGTGNTEAFF; cdr3_nt: TGTGCCAGTAGTATCAGAGCCGGGACAGGGAACACTGAAGCTTTCTTT; j_call: TRBJ1-1; v_call: TRBV19; d_call: TRBD1; clone_size: .
cdr3_aa: CASSPTGGPSGNTIYF; cdr3_nt: TGTGCCAGCAGCCCCACGGGGGGCCCATCTGGAAACACCATATATTTT; j_call: TRBJ1-3; v_call: TRBV7-3; d_call: .; clone_size: .
cdr3_aa: CASNTERLSYEQYF; cdr3_nt: TGTGCCAGCAATACGGAGCGCCTCTCCTACGAGCAGTACTTC; j_call: TRBJ2-7; v_call: TRBV6-1; d_call: .; clone_size: .
cdr3_aa: CATLRDRGREKLFF; cdr3_nt: TGTGCCACCCTCCGGGACAGGGGAAGAGAAAAACTGTTTTTT; j_call: TRBJ1-4; v_call: TRBV28; d_call: TRBD1; clone_size: once
cdr3_aa: CASSLEYRGIYGYTF; cdr3_nt: TGTGCCAGCAGCTTGGAATACAGGGGAATCTATGGCTACACCTTC; j_call: TRBJ1-2; v_call: TRBV5-5; d_call: TRBD1; clone_size: .
cdr3_aa: CASSISGKLASEQFF; cdr3_nt: TGCGCCAGCAGCATATCAGGAAAACTAGCATCTGAGCAGTTCTTC; j_call: TRBJ2-1; v_call: TRBV5-1; d_call: .; clone_size: .
cdr3_aa: CASSRLAGASTDTQYF; cdr3_nt: TGTGCCAGCAGTCGACTAGCGGGAGCTAGCACAGATACGCAGTATTTT; j_call: TRBJ2-3; v_call: TRBV2; d_call: TRBD2; clone_size: once
cdr3_aa: CASSQAGVFTGELFF; cdr3_nt: TGTGCCAGCAGCCAGGCCGGGGTGTTTACCGGGGAGCTGTTTTTT; j_call: TRBJ2-2; v_call: TRBV14; d_call: .; clone_size: .
cdr3_aa: CASSLAGQGAVDIQYF; cdr3_nt: TGTGCCAGCAGCTTAGCGGGACAGGGGGCGGTCGACATTCAGTACTTC; j_call: TRBJ2-4; v_call: TRBV11-1; d_call: TRBD1; clone_size: .
cdr3_aa: CASSVGRNEQFF; cdr3_nt: TGTGCCAGCAGCGTAGGGCGGAATGAGCAGTTCTTC; j_call: TRBJ2-1; v_call: TRBV9; d_call: .; clone_size: once
cdr3_aa: CASSQVLVAGADTQYF; cdr3_nt: TGTGCCAGCAGTCAGGTCCTGGTAGCGGGAGCAGATACGCAGTATTTT; j_call: TRBJ2-3; v_call: TRBV27; d_call: TRBD2; clone_size: .
cdr3_aa: CSVVHGQGANTGELFF; cdr3_nt: TGCAGCGTTGTACACGGACAGGGGGCGAACACCGGGGAGCTGTTTTTT; j_call: TRBJ2-2; v_call: TRBV29-1; d_call: TRBD1; clone_size: .
cdr3_aa: CASSQDVGGYNQPQHF; cdr3_nt: TGCGCCAGCAGCCAAGATGTCGGGGGGTACAATCAGCCCCAGCATTTT; j_call: TRBJ1-5; v_call: TRBV4-3; d_call: .; clone_size: .
cdr3_aa: CASSYLGDTQYF; cdr3_nt: TGTGCCAGCAGTTATCTGGGCGATACGCAGTATTTT; j_call: TRBJ2-3; v_call: TRBV6-5; d_call: .; clone_size: .
cdr3_aa: CASSQTGKTGELFF; cdr3_nt: TGTGCCAGCAGCCAAACAGGGAAAACCGGGGAGCTGTTTTTT; j_call: TRBJ2-2; v_call: TRBV14; d_call: .; clone_size: .
cdr3_aa: CASSTGHLNEKLFF; cdr3_nt: TGCGCCAGCAGCACGGGACACCTTAATGAAAAACTGTTTTTT; j_call: TRBJ1-4; v_call: TRBV5-1; d_call: .; clone_size: .
cdr3_aa: CASSPQPLQGARANVLTF; cdr3_nt: TGTGCCAGCAGCCCTCAACCTTTACAGGGTGCGAGGGCCAACGTCCTGACTTTC; j_call: TRBJ2-6; v_call: TRBV7-2; d_call: .; clone_size: .
cdr3_aa: CASSQGAGGYNEQFF; cdr3_nt: TGCGCCAGCAGCCAGGGAGCGGGGGGATACAATGAGCAGTTCTTC; j_call: TRBJ2-1; v_call: TRBV4-1; d_call: TRBD2; clone_size: .
cdr3_aa: CASSGQRGGTDTQYF; cdr3_nt: TGTGCCAGCAGTGGTCAGCGGGGGGGCACAGATACGCAGTATTTT; j_call: TRBJ2-3; v_call: TRBV2; d_call: TRBD2; clone_size: .
cdr3_aa: CASSDPTAGGADTQYF; cdr3_nt: TGTGCCAGCAGTGACCCTACCGCGGGCGGCGCAGATACGCAGTATTTT; j_call: TRBJ2-3; v_call: TRBV2; d_call: .; clone_size: .
cdr3_aa: CASSLPGRGNTIYF; cdr3_nt: TGTGCCAGCAGCCTACCCGGGAGAGGAAACACCATATATTTT; j_call: TRBJ1-3; v_call: TRBV7-6; d_call: .; clone_size: once
cdr3_aa: CASSLDGTFQPQHF; cdr3_nt: TGCGCCAGCAGCTTGGACGGGACATTTCAGCCCCAGCATTTT; j_call: TRBJ1-5; v_call: TRBV5-1; d_call: .; clone_size: .
cdr3_aa: CASSLESTAYNEQFF; cdr3_nt: TGTGCCAGCAGCTTGGAGAGTACCGCCTACAATGAGCAGTTCTTC; j_call: TRBJ2-1; v_call: TRBV5-5; d_call: .; clone_size: .
cdr3_aa: CASSFGGFEPQHF; cdr3_nt: TGTGCCAGCAGCTTTGGGGGCTTTGAGCCCCAGCATTTT; j_call: TRBJ1-5; v_call: TRBV7-6; d_call: .; clone_size: .
cdr3_aa: CASSLAPSGYGYHYGYTF; cdr3_nt: TGTGCCAGCAGTTTGGCCCCTTCGGGTTACGGGTATCACTATGGCTACACCTTC; j_call: TRBJ1-2; v_call: TRBV27; d_call: .; clone_size: .
cdr3_aa: CAWKIHRNYGYTF; cdr3_nt: TGTGCCTGGAAAATACACAGAAACTATGGCTACACCTTC; j_call: TRBJ1-2; v_call: TRBV30; d_call: .; clone_size: .
cdr3_aa: CASSFLGGEAFF; cdr3_nt: TGTGCCAGTAGTTTCCTAGGGGGTGAAGCTTTCTTT; j_call: TRBJ1-1; v_call: TRBV19; d_call: .; clone_size: .
cdr3_aa: CASSLTPGRAPNYGYTF; cdr3_nt: TGTGCCAGCAGTTTAACCCCGGGCAGGGCACCAAACTATGGCTACACCTTC; j_call: TRBJ1-2; v_call: TRBV28; d_call: .; clone_size: once
cdr3_aa: CASSSSYRDRTYEQYF; cdr3_nt: TGTGCCAGCAGCTCCTCCTACCGGGACAGAACCTACGAGCAGTACTTC; j_call: TRBJ2-7; v_call: TRBV7-6; d_call: TRBD1; clone_size: .
cdr3_aa: CASSPKGQGYEQYF; cdr3_nt: TGTGCCAGCAGCCCGAAGGGACAGGGCTACGAGCAGTACTTC; j_call: TRBJ2-7; v_call: TRBV5-6; d_call: TRBD1; clone_size: .
cdr3_aa: CASSPGTSELYEQYF; cdr3_nt: TGTGCCAGCAGTCCCGGGACTAGCGAGCTCTACGAGCAGTACTTC; j_call: TRBJ2-7; v_call: TRBV2; d_call: TRBD2; clone_size: .
cdr3_aa: CASSIQGGPGNTIYF; cdr3_nt: TGTGCCAGCAGCATACAGGGGGGGCCTGGAAACACCATATATTTT; j_call: TRBJ1-3; v_call: TRBV7-3; d_call: TRBD1; clone_size: .
cdr3_aa: CAGHGDSRATNEKLFF; cdr3_nt: TGTGCCGGACACGGGGACAGCCGAGCAACTAATGAAAAACTGTTTTTT; j_call: TRBJ1-4; v_call: TRBV2; d_call: TRBD1; clone_size: .
cdr3_aa: CASSGGRYTGELFF; cdr3_nt: TGTGCCAGCAGTGGCGGGAGGTACACCGGGGAGCTGTTTTTT; j_call: TRBJ2-2; v_call: TRBV27; d_call: TRBD2; clone_size: .
cdr3_aa: CAWGETAFTSGRAPETQYF; cdr3_nt: TGTGCCTGGGGTGAGACAGCTTTCACTAGCGGGAGGGCCCCAGAGACCCAGTACTTC; j_call: TRBJ2-5; v_call: TRBV30; d_call: TRBD2; clone_size: once
cdr3_aa: CASSFHSSYEQYF; cdr3_nt: TGTGCCAGCAGCTTCCACTCCTCCTACGAGCAGTACTTC; j_call: TRBJ2-7; v_call: TRBV5-6; d_call: .; clone_size: .
cdr3_aa: CASSTPLAPETQYF; cdr3_nt: TGTGCCAGCAGCACACCCCTAGCGCCAGAGACCCAGTACTTC; j_call: TRBJ2-5; v_call: TRBV9; d_call: .; clone_size: .
cdr3_aa: CASSEGGRADTQYF; cdr3_nt: TGTGCCAGCAGTGAGGGCGGGAGGGCAGATACGCAGTATTTT; j_call: TRBJ2-3; v_call: TRBV2; d_call: TRBD2; clone_size: .
cdr3_aa: CASSPGGGIGEKLFF; cdr3_nt: TGCGCCAGCAGCCCAGGGGGCGGGATCGGGGAAAAACTGTTTTTT; j_call: TRBJ1-4; v_call: TRBV4-1; d_call: TRBD1; clone_size: .
cdr3_aa: CSVGLNRLYEQYF; cdr3_nt: TGCAGCGTTGGACTTAACCGCTTATACGAGCAGTACTTC; j_call: TRBJ2-7; v_call: TRBV29-1; d_call: .; clone_size: .
cdr3_aa: CALGQGPTAGELFF; cdr3_nt: TGTGCCCTCGGACAGGGGCCGACGGCCGGGGAGCTGTTTTTT; j_call: TRBJ2-2; v_call: TRBV10-3; d_call: TRBD1; clone_size: .
cdr3_aa: CASSPERWSDTQYF; cdr3_nt: TGTGCCAGCAGCCCGGAGAGATGGTCAGATACGCAGTATTTT; j_call: TRBJ2-3; v_call: TRBV11-1; d_call: .; clone_size: once